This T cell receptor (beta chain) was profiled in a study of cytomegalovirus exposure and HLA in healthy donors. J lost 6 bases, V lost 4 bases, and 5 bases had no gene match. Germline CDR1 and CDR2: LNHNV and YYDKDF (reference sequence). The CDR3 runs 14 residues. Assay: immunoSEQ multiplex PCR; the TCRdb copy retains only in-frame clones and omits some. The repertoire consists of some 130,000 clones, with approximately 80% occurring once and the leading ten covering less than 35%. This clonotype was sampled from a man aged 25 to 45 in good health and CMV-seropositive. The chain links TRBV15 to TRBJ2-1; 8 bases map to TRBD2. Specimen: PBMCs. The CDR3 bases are TGTGCCACCAGCATTACGGGGGGGATCAATGAGCAGTTCTTC. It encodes CATSITGGINEQFF.